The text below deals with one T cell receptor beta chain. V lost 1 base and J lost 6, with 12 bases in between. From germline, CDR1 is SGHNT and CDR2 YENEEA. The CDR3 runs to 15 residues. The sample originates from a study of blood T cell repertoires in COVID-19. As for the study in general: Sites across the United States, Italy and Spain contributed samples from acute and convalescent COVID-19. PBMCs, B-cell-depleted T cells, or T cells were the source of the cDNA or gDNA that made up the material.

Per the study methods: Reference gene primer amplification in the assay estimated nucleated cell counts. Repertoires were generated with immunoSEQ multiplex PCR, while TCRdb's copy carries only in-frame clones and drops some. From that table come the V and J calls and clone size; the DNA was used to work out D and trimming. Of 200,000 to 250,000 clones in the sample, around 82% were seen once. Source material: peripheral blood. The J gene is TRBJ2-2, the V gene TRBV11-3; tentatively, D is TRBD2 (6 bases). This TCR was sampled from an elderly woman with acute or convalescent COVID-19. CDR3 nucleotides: TGTGCCAGCAGCTTAGGGGTCGGGGGAGCCGGGGAGCTGTTTTTT. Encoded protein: CASSLGVGGAGELFF.